This T cell receptor beta chain was documented in a study of regulatory T cells in long-lasting Graves disease. This clonotype has a single count. After removal of 4 bases from V and 9 bases from J, the junction contained 1 base not matched to a gene. Germline CDR1 is SQVTM and CDR2 is ANQGSEA. The CDR3 spans 12 residues. Investigators prepared the TCR beta libraries by applying iRepertoire HTBI primers and Arm-PCR of CDR3 regions. TCRdb itself ran the multiplex PCR reads through MiXCR, one entry per CDR3 protein. The sample yields almost 450,000 distinct CDR3 sequences, about 17% seen once. Time point reported: newly diagnosed GD, antithyroid drugs for less than 3 months. TCR sequences were obtained from RNA taken from PBMCs. Under American Thyroid Association guidelines, Graves' disease was diagnosed. These data also featured in a second study, about T cells in Graves' hyperthyroidism and ophthalmopathy. That work contributes: Most expanded thyroid clonotypes above 0.001 also appeared in blood.

This receptor was taken from a woman in her 30s with Graves disease. The genes are TRBV29-1 and TRBJ1-6; TRBD1 matches at 9 bases. This material consisted of peripheral blood mononuclear cells (PBMCs), taken at new diagnosis, from a patient treated with antithyroid drugs. Here the CDR3 reads CSVGQGGSPLHF. The CDR3 DNA reads as TGCAGCGTTGGACAGGGGGGTTCACCCCTCCACTTT.